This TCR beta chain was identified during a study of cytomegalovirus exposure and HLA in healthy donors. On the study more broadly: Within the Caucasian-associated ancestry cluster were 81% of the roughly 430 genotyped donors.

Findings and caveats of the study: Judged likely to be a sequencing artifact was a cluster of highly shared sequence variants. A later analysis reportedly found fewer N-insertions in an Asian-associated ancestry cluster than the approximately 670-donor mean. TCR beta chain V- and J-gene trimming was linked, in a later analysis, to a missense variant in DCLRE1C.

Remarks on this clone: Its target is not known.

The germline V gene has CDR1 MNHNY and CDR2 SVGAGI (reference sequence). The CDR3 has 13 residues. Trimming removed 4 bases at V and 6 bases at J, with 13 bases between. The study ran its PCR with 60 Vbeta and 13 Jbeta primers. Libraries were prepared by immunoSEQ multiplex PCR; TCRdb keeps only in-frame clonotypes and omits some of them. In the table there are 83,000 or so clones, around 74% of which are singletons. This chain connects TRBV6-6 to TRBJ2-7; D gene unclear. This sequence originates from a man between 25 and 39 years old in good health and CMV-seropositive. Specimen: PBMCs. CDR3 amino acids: CASSLVPQSEQYF. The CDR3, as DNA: TGTGCCAGCAGTTTGGTACCACAATCCGAGCAGTACTTC.